One sample yielded the 27 T cell receptor beta chains listed below, sequenced in a study of shared clonotypes between healthy human individuals. Produced via immunoSEQ multiplex PCR; TCRdb's table is partial and in-frame only. The sample includes some 630,000 clones, approximately 79% of them seen just once. Sequenced input: memory CD4+ T cells sorted from blood. The subset denotes: CD45RA-negative fraction. Receptor source: a woman in her twenties or thirties in good health.

This clone appeared a few times. The genes are TRBV28 and TRBJ1-5, with 7 bases that match TRBD1. Germline values: CDR1 MDHEN, CDR2 SYDVKM. The CDR3 totals 15 residues. Trimming at V came to 5 bases and at J to 2 bases, leaving 6 bases not matched to a gene. In DNA form, the CDR3 reads TGTGCCAGCAGTGACAGGGTGGGCGGCAATCAGCCCCAGCATTTT. This encodes CASSDRVGGNQPQHF.

The rearrangement uses TRBV1 and TRBJ1-4. TRBV1 counts as a pseudogene. The CDR3 sequence is 17 residues long. The CDR3 nucleotides read TGCACCAGCAGCCATCTAAAAACCCGTGCAACTAATGAAAAACTGTTTTTT. The encoded protein is CTSSHLKTRATNEKLFF.

Comment on this clone: A much larger clone lies one base from this, so it may be a read error. This sample includes further DNA sequences coding for the same CDR3. This chain links TRBV7-9 with TRBJ1-1; a possible D gene is TRBD1 (6 bases). The V end was cut by 4 bases, the J end by 1 base, with 7 bases between. CDR1 is SEHNR and CDR2 is FQNEAQ in the germline V gene (reference sequence). The CDR3 sequence is 13 residues long. CDR3 protein: CASSWGQNTEAFF. CDR3 coding DNA: TGTGCCAGCAGCTGGGGACAGAACACTGAAGCTTTCTTT.

V is TRBV7-6 and J is TRBJ2-7; no clear D gene. Germline V CDR1 and CDR2: SGHVS, FNYEAQ. The CDR3 covers 12 residues. CDR3 residues: CASSLGGRRPPV. CDR3 DNA sequence: TGTGCCAGCAGCTTAGGAGGTCGTAGACCGCCCGTC.

This clone was found many times. The chain employs TRBV6-4 and TRBJ2-3, with TRBD2 matching over 11 bases. V was pared by 6 bases and J by 3 bases, with 5 bases of the junction left unmatched. The CDR3 contains 15 residues. CDR1 is MRHNA, CDR2 SNTAGT, per germline. The CDR3 protein is CASSATSGTTDTQYF. The DNA for the CDR3 is TGTGCCAGCAGCGCGACTAGCGGGACAACAGATACGCAGTATTTT.

This clone appeared many times. This chain's CDR3 is CAWSVSWTNEAFF. In DNA, the CDR3 is TGTGCCTGGAGTGTTTCTTGGACGAACGAAGCTTTCTTT. J is TRBJ1-1 and V is TRBV30; no definite D call. From germline, CDR1 is GTSNPN and CDR2 SVGIG (reference sequence). CDR3 size: 13 residues. V dropped 0 bases and J dropped 8 bases, with 13 bases sitting between them.

The chain combines TRBV7-8 with TRBJ2-1; no firm D call. With 1 base removed from V and 4 bases from J, the gap between germline ends came to 14 bases. The germline V gene encodes CDR1 SGHVS and CDR2 FQNEAQ. The CDR3 length is 16 residues. This chain's CDR3 is CASSLDSPYNYNEQFF. For the CDR3, the DNA is TGTGCCAGCAGCTTAGACTCGCCTTATAATTACAATGAGCAGTTCTTC.

This chain joins TRBV4-1 and TRBJ2-1; a weak D match, TRBD2 (5 bases). The CDR3 is made up of 17 amino acids. Germline CDR1 MGHRA, CDR2 YSYEKL. Trimming removed 3 bases at V and 7 bases at J, with 22 bases between. The CDR3 bases are TGCGCCAGCAGCCAGCTGGGTTTGAGGGCCCGTGTGAATGAGCAGTTCTTC. This encodes CASSQLGLRARVNEQFF.

The V gene is TRBV5-5, the J gene TRBJ2-2; TRBD1 is a possible D gene (7 bases). Germline CDR1 is SGHKS and CDR2 is YYEKEE (reference sequence). V dropped 3 bases and J dropped 0 bases, with 12 bases sitting between them. This CDR3 is 16 amino acids long. CDR3 coding DNA: TGTGCCAGCAGCTATAGCAGGGGGGCGAACACCGGGGAGCTGTTTTTT. This translates into CASSYSRGANTGELFF.

In this sample, this clone turned up a few times. V usage is TRBV28 and J usage is TRBJ2-7, with TRBD1 matching 7 bases. Losses at the gene ends were 5 bases for V and 2 bases for J; bases not matched to a gene: 6. The germline V gene encodes CDR1 MDHEN and CDR2 SYDVKM. CDR3 size: 14 residues. The CDR3 is CASSRDSVPYEQYF. CDR3 in DNA: TGTGCCAGCAGTCGGGACAGCGTGCCCTACGAGCAGTACTTC.

Only one count was recorded for this clone. CDR3 coding DNA: TGTGCCATCAGGGCGGCAGCGGGAGAAGAGACCCAGTACTTC. It yields the protein CAIRAAAGEETQYF. This chain joins TRBV10-3 and TRBJ2-5, with 8 bases fitting TRBD2. Germline-derived CDR1 and CDR2 are ENHRY and SYGVKD. V lost 6 bases, J lost 3 bases, and 6 bases stayed unmatched. The CDR3 is 14 amino acids.

This chain joins TRBV6-6 and TRBJ2-7, with 8 nucleotides matching TRBD2. The length of the CDR3 is 14 residues. J lost 6 bases, V lost 1 base, and 5 bases had no gene match. CDR1 and CDR2 (germline): MNHNY, SVGAGI (reference sequence). This CDR3 reads CASSYYSGSSEQYF. DNA of the CDR3: TGTGCCAGCAGTTACTACAGCGGGAGTAGCGAGCAGTACTTC.

Points on this clone: At the DNA level, this CDR3 is encoded by other sequences in the same sample as well. This chain joins TRBV28 and TRBJ2-7; no firm D call. This CDR3 comprises 12 residues. Germline values: CDR1 MDHEN, CDR2 SYDVKM. Trimming removed 7 bases at V and 2 bases at J, with 9 bases between. The CDR3 spells CASKGKPYEQYF. The CDR3 nucleotides are TGTGCCAGCAAAGGGAAGCCCTACGAGCAGTACTTC.

With regard to this clone: Other nucleotide sequences in the sample specify the same CDR3. The chain carries TRBV18 and TRBJ2-5, with D perhaps TRBD1 (5 bases). CDR1 is KGHSH, CDR2 LQKENI, per germline. The CDR3 runs to 13 residues. Trimming shortened V by 2 bases and J by 2 bases, and 6 bases separated the two germline ends. The CDR3 sequence: CASSPDSQETQYF. CDR3 coding DNA: TGTGCCAGCTCACCAGACAGTCAAGAGACCCAGTACTTC.

V is TRBV7-9 and J is TRBJ2-3, with 9 bases that match TRBD2. Germline trimming cut 5 bases from V and 0 bases from J; bases unmatched to any gene: 6. The V gene's germline CDR1 is SEHNR and CDR2 FQNEAQ (reference sequence). This CDR3 has 16 amino acids. In DNA form, the CDR3 reads TGTGCCAGCAGCCCCGCGGGGGGGATCAGCACAGATACGCAGTATTTT. Translated: CASSPAGGISTDTQYF.

The J gene is TRBJ1-2, the V gene TRBV6-6; no clear D. The V end was cut by 2 bases, the J end by 8 bases, with 15 bases between. The germline V gene has CDR1 MNHNY and CDR2 SVGAGI (reference sequence). This CDR3 is 14 amino acids long. CDR3 sequence (DNA): TGTGCCAGCAGTTACGACATAGGCCGTGTGGGCTACACCTTC. It specifies CASSYDIGRVGYTF.

The CDR3 sequence is CASSVTMNTEAFF. CDR3 DNA: TGCGCCAGCAGTGTGACAATGAACACTGAAGCTTTCTTT. The J gene is TRBJ1-1, the V gene TRBV10-1; D is unclear. Trimming pared 4 bases from V and 0 bases from J, leaving 6 bases between. The CDR3 extends over 13 amino acids. Germline V gene data show CDR1 as WNHNN and CDR2 as SYGVQD (reference sequence).

The rearrangement joins TRBV5-4 to TRBJ1-1; TRBD1 might be the D (6 bases). The length of the CDR3 is 15 residues. Per the germline V gene, CDR1 is SGHNT and CDR2 is YYREEE (reference sequence). V was shortened by 0 bases and J by 0 bases, with 9 bases between the two germline ends. CDR3 in DNA: TGTGCCAGCAGCTTGGCAGGGGCTATGAACACTGAAGCTTTCTTT. The encoded protein is CASSLAGAMNTEAFF.

The V call is TRBV5-4, the J call TRBJ1-1; TRBD1 matches at 7 bases. CDR3 size: 13 residues. Looked up from germline, CDR1 is SGHNT and CDR2 is YYREEE (reference sequence). V lost 4 bases and J lost 11; bases outside the gene matches: 11. CDR3: CASSTTTGSAAFF. Here the CDR3 DNA reads TGTGCCAGCAGCACAACGACAGGGTCTGCGGCTTTCTTT.

This clone was detected once. The chain is built from TRBV4-1 and TRBJ1-1, with D possibly TRBD1 on 5 matching bases. Trimming removed 4 bases at V and 4 bases at J, with 13 bases between. Germline lookup yields CDR1 MGHRA and CDR2 YSYEKL. The CDR3 is made up of 14 amino acids. Written as DNA, the CDR3 is TGCGCCAGCAGCCTTCTAGGGGAGGGCACTGAAGCTTTCTTT. Encoded protein: CASSLLGEGTEAFF.

The rearrangement uses TRBV6-6 and TRBJ2-5; 9 nucleotides agree with TRBD2. The CDR3 is 16 amino acids. V was clipped by 0 bases and J by 2 bases; unmatched bases: 4. Germline V gives CDR1 MNHNY, CDR2 SVGAGI (reference sequence). The CDR3 region is CASSYSRREGQETQYF. CDR3 nucleotide sequence: TGTGCCAGCAGTTACTCACGGCGGGAGGGACAAGAGACCCAGTACTTC.

As concerns this clone: The sample carries other DNA sequences with the same CDR3. The gene calls are TRBV7-3 and TRBJ2-1, with 7 bases identical to TRBD2. Germline CDR1 reads SGHTA; CDR2 reads FQGTGA. The CDR3 totals 15 residues. The J segment lost 4 bases and the V segment lost 5 bases, leaving 8 bases of the junction unmatched. The CDR3 is CASSTQRDSYNEQFF. As DNA, the CDR3 is TGTGCCAGCAGCACTCAGCGGGACTCATACAATGAGCAGTTCTTC.

This rearrangement joins TRBV6-1 to TRBJ1-1; 9 bases line up with TRBD1. The CDR3 length is 15 residues. CDR1 is MNHNS and CDR2 is SASEGT in the germline V gene. Unmatched junction bases numbered 10, after V lost 7 bases and J lost 4 bases. The CDR3 nucleotides read TGTGCCAGCACCAGAAGACAGGGGGGTAGCACTGAAGCTTTCTTT. Translation gives CASTRRQGGSTEAFF.

This clone was recorded once. This chain uses TRBV4-2 with TRBJ1-1; no firm D call. Germline loops: CDR1 LGHNA, CDR2 YNFKEQ. The CDR3 sequence is 15 residues long. Trimming pared 0 bases from V and 4 bases from J, leaving 12 bases between. The CDR3 nucleotides are TGTGCCAGCAGCCAAGAATCCCAGCGGGGCACTGAAGCTTTCTTT. Translating it yields CASSQESQRGTEAFF.

This clone was seen only once. This chain links TRBV6-5 with TRBJ2-7, with 10 bases fitting TRBD1. Germline V lookup: CDR1 MNHEY, CDR2 SVGAGI. V dropped 6 bases and J dropped 4; count of bases not matched to a gene: 6. The CDR3 covers 14 residues. The CDR3 loop reads CASRRDRGGYEQYF. DNA for the CDR3: TGTGCCAGCAGAAGGGACAGGGGAGGTTACGAGCAGTACTTC.

This clone was seen a handful of times. The chain uses TRBV15 and TRBJ1-1, with a weak D call TRBD1 (5 bases). The germline V and J ends were trimmed by 5 bases and 1 base, with 17 bases remaining between them. This CDR3 has 16 amino acids. CDR1 LNHNV and CDR2 YYDKDF come from the germline V gene (reference sequence). CDR3 region: CATSDRAGTKNTEAFF. The CDR3 DNA is TGTGCCACCAGCGACCGAGCCGGGACCAAGAACACTGAAGCTTTCTTT. Full variable domain (outside the CDR3, taken from reference TRBV15 and TRBJ1-1): DAMVIQNPRYQVTQFGKPVTLSCSQTLNHNVMYWYQQKSSQAPKLLFHYYDKDFNNEADTPDNFQSRRPNTSFCFLDIRSPGLGDTAMYLCATSDRAGTKNTEAFFGQGTRLTVV.

This clone was seen a few times. V and J are TRBV7-8 and TRBJ2-7; possibly TRBD2 for D (6 bases). V lost 5 bases, J lost 7 bases, and 15 bases lay in between. This CDR3 is 13 amino acids long. Germline V gene data show CDR1 as SGHVS and CDR2 as FQNEAQ. CDR3 amino acids: CASSQQVEGEQYF. CDR3 DNA sequence: TGTGCCAGCAGCCAACAGGTGGAGGGGGAGCAGTACTTC. The variable domain in full, with the rest retrieved from reference TRBV7-8 and TRBJ2-7, is GAGVSQSPRYKVAKRGQDVALRCDPISGHVSLFWYQQALGQGPEFLTYFQNEAQLDKSGLPSDRFFAERPEGSVSTLKIQRTQQEDSAVYLCASSQQVEGEQYFGPGTRLTVT.